One sample yielded the 21 T cell receptor beta chains listed below, sequenced in a study of blood T cell repertoires in COVID-19. Sequencing used immunoSEQ multiplex PCR; TCRdb keeps in-frame clones, though not all of them. The sample yields roughly 330,000 clones, 70% to 90% seen once. Material for sequencing was PBMCs or T cells enriched from blood (not recorded which). The receptors originated from a woman in her late teens or twenties who had recovered from COVID-19.

The chain links TRBV5-1 to TRBJ1-1; D unclear. The CDR3 extends over 14 amino acids. Looked up from germline, CDR1 is SGHRS and CDR2 is YFSETQ. V lost 5 bases, J lost 9 bases, and 20 bases lay in between. The CDR3 spells CASRRSEIQVKAFF. In DNA form, the CDR3 reads TGCGCCAGCAGAAGGTCTGAGATTCAGGTTAAAGCTTTCTTT.

The chain uses TRBV3-1 (or the pseudogene TRBV3-2) and TRBJ1-5; perhaps TRBD1 as D (6 bases). CDR3 size: 16 residues. Trimming took 0 bases from V and 1 from J, leaving 10 bases between them. Germline V gene data show CDR1 as LGHDT and CDR2 as YNNKEL (reference sequence). CDR3 in DNA: TGTGCCAGCAGCCAAGACAACAGGGCGAGCAATCAGCCCCAGCATTTT. This translates into CASSQDNRASNQPQHF.

The chain carries TRBV3-1 (or the pseudogene TRBV3-2) and TRBJ1-3; D is unclear. The CDR3 is made up of 15 amino acids. The germline V gene encodes CDR1 LGHDT and CDR2 YNNKEL (reference sequence). Trimming pared 4 bases from V and 0 bases from J, leaving 10 bases between. The CDR3 spells CASSRLSDSGNTIYF. The DNA for the CDR3 is TGTGCCAGCAGCCGCCTCTCAGACTCTGGAAACACCATATATTTT.

Comments on this clone: The same CDR3 arises from other DNA sequences in this sample as well. The V call is TRBV6-5, the J call TRBJ1-1; no reliable D call. The CDR3 consists of 14 residues. The germline CDR1 and CDR2 sequences are MNHEY and SVGAGI. The germline V and J ends were trimmed by 7 bases and 0 bases, with 12 bases remaining between them. CDR3 region: CASTRTVMNTEAFF. The CDR3 DNA follows: TGTGCCAGCACCCGAACGGTTATGAACACTGAAGCTTTCTTT.

The count of this clone is one. The V gene is TRBV19, the J gene TRBJ2-1; 9 bases are a match to TRBD2. The germline V gene has CDR1 LNHDA and CDR2 SQIVND (reference sequence). The CDR3 contains 16 residues. Losses at the gene ends were 4 bases for V and 2 bases for J; bases not matched to a gene: 6. The CDR3 DNA sequence: TGTGCCAGTAGTAGGACTAGCGTTGCCCCCTACAATGAGCAGTTCTTC. It specifies CASSRTSVAPYNEQFF.

This chain joins TRBV6-4 and TRBJ1-6; D gene uncertain. Germline V gene lookup returns CDR1 MRHNA and CDR2 SNTAGT. Between the trimmed V and J ends, which lost 4 bases and 2 bases, there was a span of 9 bases. The CDR3 is 15 amino acids. The CDR3 reads CASSGCGTYNSPLHF. The CDR3 nucleotides read TGTGCCAGCAGTGGGTGCGGGACCTATAATTCACCCCTCCACTTT.

The rearrangement links TRBV7-8 to TRBJ2-1, with a tentative D call TRBD1 (7 bases). Trimming cost V 4 bases and J 7 bases, with 17 bases left between them. The CDR3 extends over 15 amino acids. Germline V gives CDR1 SGHVS, CDR2 FQNEAQ. The CDR3 coding sequence is TGTGCCAGCAGCTCGGGGACTTCCAGGGGGAATGAGCAGTTCTTC. Its translation is CASSSGTSRGNEQFF.

The chain employs TRBV18 and TRBJ1-1, with D possibly matching TRBD1 (6 bases). CDR3 size: 14 residues. Trimming left V 5 bases short and J 2 bases short, with 12 bases between. Looked up from germline, CDR1 is KGHSH and CDR2 is LQKENI. The CDR3 is CASSSDRTNTEAFF. The DNA of the CDR3 is TGTGCCAGCTCATCCGACAGGACCAACACTGAAGCTTTCTTT.

This rearrangement joins TRBV18 to TRBJ2-2; D unresolved. CDR3 size: 14 residues. Germline V gives CDR1 KGHSH, CDR2 LQKENI. Trimming cost V 6 bases and J 4 bases, with 12 bases left between them. The DNA for the CDR3 is TGTGCCAGCTCGTTAGAGGAAGGCACCGGGGAGCTGTTTTTT. It encodes CASSLEEGTGELFF.

This chain joins TRBV28 and TRBJ2-7; 7 positions match TRBD1. Germline V lookup: CDR1 MDHEN, CDR2 SYDVKM. The CDR3 is made up of 15 amino acids. Germline trimming cut 4 bases from V and 4 bases from J; bases unmatched to any gene: 10. The chain's CDR3 is CASSSGTAIDYEQYF. DNA for the CDR3: TGTGCCAGCAGTTCCGGGACAGCGATCGATTACGAGCAGTACTTC.

The chain combines TRBV2 with TRBJ1-6; TRBD1 agrees at 8 bases. This CDR3 is 14 amino acids long. The ends lost 4 bases at V and 7 bases at J; junction bases unmatched: 3. Germline V CDR1 and CDR2: SNHLY, FYNNEI. Here the CDR3 reads CASSVQGENSPLHF. CDR3 DNA: TGTGCCAGCAGTGTACAGGGGGAGAATTCACCCCTCCACTTT.

The chain links TRBV28 to TRBJ2-3, with D tentatively TRBD2 (5 bases). V lost 7 bases and J lost 5, with 16 bases in between. The CDR3 loop spans 14 amino acids. Germline CDR1 and CDR2: MDHEN and SYDVKM. CDR3 amino acids: CASKVSAVLDTQYF. CDR3 DNA: TGTGCCAGCAAGGTCTCAGCGGTCCTAGATACGCAGTATTTT.

The CDR3 loop is CASSLGLAVSSYEQYF. The DNA of the CDR3 is TGTGCCAGCAGCTTGGGGCTAGCGGTCAGCTCCTACGAGCAGTACTTC. The chain links TRBV5-4 to TRBJ2-7; 7 bases fit TRBD2. The CDR3 consists of 16 residues. V trimming: 0 bases; J trimming: 0 bases; junction bases outside the gene matches: 6. Germline V CDR1 and CDR2: SGHNT, YYREEE (reference sequence).

The chain combines TRBV12-5 with TRBJ1-2, with D possibly matching TRBD1 (6 bases). Germline CDR1 and CDR2: LGHNT and FRNRAP. The CDR3 contains 13 residues. Between the trimmed V and J ends, which lost 3 bases and 7 bases, there was a span of 12 bases. The CDR3 coding sequence is TGTGCTAGTGGTTTAACAGGGTTTTTTGGCTACACCTTC. Translating gives CASGLTGFFGYTF.

The chain has TRBV4-1 and TRBJ2-7, with D maybe TRBD2 (6 bases). Germline V CDR1 and CDR2: MGHRA, YSYEKL. V shed 0 bases and J shed 9 bases, with 30 bases lying between them. The CDR3 is 19 amino acids. CDR3 loop: CASSQDFGGVSQFTTGQYF. The CDR3, as DNA: TGCGCCAGCAGCCAAGATTTCGGGGGTGTCTCACAATTCACTACGGGGCAGTACTTC.

The rearrangement uses TRBV19 and TRBJ1-1; TRBD1 might be the D (6 bases). V was pared by 5 bases and J by 6 bases, with 10 bases between. The CDR3 runs 12 residues. Germline CDR1 is LNHDA and CDR2 is SQIVND (reference sequence). CDR3: CASSPGGAEAFF. CDR3 DNA sequence: TGTGCCAGTAGTCCTGGGGGCGCTGAAGCTTTCTTT.

The V and J genes are TRBV5-5 and TRBJ1-6, with D maybe TRBD1 (6 bases). V was cut by 2 bases and J by 5 bases, with 11 bases left in between. The CDR3 runs 15 residues. In germline, CDR1 is SGHKS, CDR2 YYEKEE (reference sequence). The CDR3 DNA reads as TGTGCCAGCAGCTTCGGGACATCCAATAATTCACCCCTCCACTTT. Residues: CASSFGTSNNSPLHF. The complete variable domain, with remaining parts taken from reference TRBV5-5 and TRBJ1-6, reads DAGVTQSPTHLIKTRGQQVTLRCSPISGHKSVSWYQQVLGQGPQFIFQYYEKEERGRGNFPDRFSARQFPNYSSELNVNALLLGDSALYLCASSFGTSNNSPLHFGNGTRLTVT.

This chain joins TRBV30 and TRBJ1-1; possibly TRBD1 for D (5 bases). Trimming removed 8 bases from V and 1 base from J, with 11 bases in between. CDR3 length equals 12 residues. Germline CDR1 GTSNPN, CDR2 SVGIG (reference sequence). As DNA, the CDR3 is TGTGCCGGGGGAGGCGAGAACACTGAAGCTTTCTTT. Its translation is CAGGGENTEAFF.

V and J are TRBV4-1 and TRBJ1-5, with D tentatively TRBD1 (5 bases). V was clipped by 0 bases and J by 6 bases, with 12 bases between them. The CDR3 is made up of 15 amino acids. CDR1 and CDR2 from the germline V gene are MGHRA and YSYEKL. The CDR3 spells CASSQEMSGGQPQHF. Here the CDR3 DNA reads TGCGCCAGCAGCCAAGAGATGTCGGGGGGTCAGCCCCAGCATTTT.

The gene calls are TRBV9 and TRBJ2-1; TRBD2 is a possible D gene (5 bases). The length of the CDR3 is 15 residues. V was trimmed by 0 bases and J by 3 bases, leaving 10 bases between them. Germline CDR1 reads SGDLS; CDR2 reads YYNGEE. The CDR3 loop reads CASSVVANNYNEQFF. Written as DNA, the CDR3 is TGTGCCAGCAGCGTAGTAGCGAATAACTACAATGAGCAGTTCTTC.

The chain recombines TRBV28 with TRBJ1-3; perhaps TRBD1 as D (6 bases). The germline V gene has CDR1 MDHEN and CDR2 SYDVKM. Trimming removed 5 bases at V and 8 bases at J, with 19 bases between. CDR3 length: 15 amino acids. As DNA, the CDR3 is TGTGCCAGCAGTCCGTCCTCCCTACAGGGTTACACCATATATTTT. Protein sequence: CASSPSSLQGYTIYF.